This T cell receptor (beta chain) was recorded in a study of blood T cell repertoires in COVID-19. V lost 4 bases and J lost 6, with 22 bases in between. Germline V gene lookup returns CDR1 SGHRS and CDR2 YFSETQ. CDR3 length: 16 amino acids. Repertoires were generated with immunoSEQ multiplex PCR, while TCRdb's copy carries only in-frame clones and drops some. The top ten hold about 12% of the sample, which has 150,000 to 200,000 clones, more than 80% seen once. The sequenced sample consisted of PBMCs or T cells enriched from blood (not recorded which). This TCR was sampled from a man aged 45 to 65 who had recovered from COVID-19. The V gene is TRBV5-1, the J gene TRBJ1-2, with D possibly TRBD1 on 5 matching bases. The CDR3 bases are TGCGCCAGCAGCCGTGTGGGGCCGGGCCTGGGGAATGGCTACACCTTC. Translated, it gives CASSRVGPGLGNGYTF.